The clone carrying this T cell receptor (beta chain) was observed a few times. The target antigen is unknown. These data belong to a study of T cell repertoires in cytomegalovirus infection. Overall study: From public TCR beta signatures came an indication of both CMV infection and matching HLA type.

Regarding the study as a whole: The ex vivo response was dominated by HLA-C-restricted CMV-specific TCR beta clonotypes. Cumulative public TCR beta family frequency identified carriers of CMV plus the relevant HLA.

TCRdb redid the calling of the reads with MiXCR, one entry per CDR3 protein. Of fewer than 300,000 distinct CDR3 sequences in the sample, 20% to 30% were seen once. The receptor comes from a human donor in good health (CMV status not recorded). Some clones in this sample may be carry-over from other donors' samples. The sequenced sample consisted of PBMCs.

The CDR3 protein is CASSESGRGRTFF. As DNA, the CDR3 is TGTGCCAGCAGTGAATCCGGCAGGGGGCGAACTTTCTTT. The V call is TRBV25-1, the J call TRBJ1-1, with TRBD1 matching over 8 bases. Germline V gives CDR1 MGHDK, CDR2 SYGVNS. CDR3 length: 13 amino acids. The trim removed 1 base at V and 12 bases at J, leaving 7 bases unmatched.